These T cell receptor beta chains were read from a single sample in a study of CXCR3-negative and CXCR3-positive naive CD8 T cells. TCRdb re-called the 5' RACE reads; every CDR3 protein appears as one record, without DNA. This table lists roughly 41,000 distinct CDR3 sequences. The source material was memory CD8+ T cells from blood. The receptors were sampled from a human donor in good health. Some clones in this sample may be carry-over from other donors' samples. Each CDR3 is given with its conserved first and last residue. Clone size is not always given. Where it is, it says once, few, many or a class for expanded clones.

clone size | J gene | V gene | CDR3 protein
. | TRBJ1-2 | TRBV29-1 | CSDSGFYGYTF
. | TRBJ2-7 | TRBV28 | CASSLARSLYEQYF
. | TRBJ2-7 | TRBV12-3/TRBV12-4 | CASSGLVTEQYF
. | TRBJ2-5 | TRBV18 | CASSGETQETQYF
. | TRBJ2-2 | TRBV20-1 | CSARDSGEAGELFF
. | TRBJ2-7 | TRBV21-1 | CASSTRLADSYEQYF
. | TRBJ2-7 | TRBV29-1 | CSVEGQPSYEQYF
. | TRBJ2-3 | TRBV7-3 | CASSSERDADTQYF
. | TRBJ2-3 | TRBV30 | CAWGEIADTQYF
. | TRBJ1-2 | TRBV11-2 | CASSLPGDYGYTF
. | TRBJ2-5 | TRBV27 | CASSLEVGVAQYF
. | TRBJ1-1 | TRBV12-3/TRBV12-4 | CASSLPGKGTEAFF
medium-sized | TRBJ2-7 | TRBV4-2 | CASSQGFGSYEQYF
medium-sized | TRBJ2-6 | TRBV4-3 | CASSQELDGANVLTF
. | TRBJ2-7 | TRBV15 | CATSRFGGANYEQYF
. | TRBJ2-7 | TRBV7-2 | CASSPIAGSYEQYF
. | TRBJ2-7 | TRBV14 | CASSPAPYEQYF
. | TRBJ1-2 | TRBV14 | CASSYDSNYGYTF
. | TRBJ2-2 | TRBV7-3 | CASSLLAGARTGELFF
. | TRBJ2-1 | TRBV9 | CASSQADGDEQLF
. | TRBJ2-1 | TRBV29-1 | CSALKSENSYNEQFF
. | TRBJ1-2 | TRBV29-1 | CSVGFPGDYGYTF
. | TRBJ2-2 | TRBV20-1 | CSARDLASEGGGDTGELSF
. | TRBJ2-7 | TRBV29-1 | CSAATPPLYEQYF
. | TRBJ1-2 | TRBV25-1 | CASSRGTPEHGYTF
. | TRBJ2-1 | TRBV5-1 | CASSPWDTAPYNEQFF
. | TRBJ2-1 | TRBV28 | CASRIGASGYNEQFF
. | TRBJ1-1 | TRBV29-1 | CSVRGGMNTEAFF
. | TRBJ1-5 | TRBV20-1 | CSARDWDRVVSNQPQHF
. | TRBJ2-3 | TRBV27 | CASREGLAVDTQYF
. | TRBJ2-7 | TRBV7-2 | CASSSLAGGPYEQYF
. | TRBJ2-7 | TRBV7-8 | CASSSGAWDSTHYEQYF
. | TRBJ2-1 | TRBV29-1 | CSVGSRQSYNEQFF
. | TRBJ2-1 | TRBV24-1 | CATSDLAGGYNEQFF
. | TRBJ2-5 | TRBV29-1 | CSVDEGNQETQYF
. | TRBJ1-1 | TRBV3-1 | CASSQAWTGGSLNTEAFF
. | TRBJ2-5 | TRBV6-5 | CASSYYLGNLETQYF
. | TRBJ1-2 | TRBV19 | CASSRSDGANYGYTF
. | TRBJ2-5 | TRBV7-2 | CASSWGQGQYF
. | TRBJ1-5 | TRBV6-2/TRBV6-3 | CASSYVEDQPQHF
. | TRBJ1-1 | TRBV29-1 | CSVEPGTGVTEAFF
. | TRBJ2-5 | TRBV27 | CASSSSDDQETQYF
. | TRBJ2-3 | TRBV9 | CASSVVGGGPTDTQYF
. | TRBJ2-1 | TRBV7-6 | CASSLYGSNNEQFF
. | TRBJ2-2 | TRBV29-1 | CSVQMGTSTGELFF